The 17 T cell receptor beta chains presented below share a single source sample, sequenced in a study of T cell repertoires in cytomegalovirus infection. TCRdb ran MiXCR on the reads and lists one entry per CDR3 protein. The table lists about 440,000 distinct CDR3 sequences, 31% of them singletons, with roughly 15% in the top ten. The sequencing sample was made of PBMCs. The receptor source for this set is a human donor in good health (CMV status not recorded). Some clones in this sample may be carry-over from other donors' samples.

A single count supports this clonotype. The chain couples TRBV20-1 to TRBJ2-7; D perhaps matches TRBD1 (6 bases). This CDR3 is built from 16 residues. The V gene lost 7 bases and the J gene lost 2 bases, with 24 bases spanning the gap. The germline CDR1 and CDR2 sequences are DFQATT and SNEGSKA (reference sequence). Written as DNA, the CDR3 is TGCAGTGATAGGGGCCTAGCTTGGGGACATCCCTACGAGCAGTACTTC. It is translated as CSDRGLAWGHPYEQYF.

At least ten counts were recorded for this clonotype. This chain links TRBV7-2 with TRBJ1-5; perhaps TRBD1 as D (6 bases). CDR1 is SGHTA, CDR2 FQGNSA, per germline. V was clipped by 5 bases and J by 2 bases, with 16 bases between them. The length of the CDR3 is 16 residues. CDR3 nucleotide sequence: TGTGCCAGCAGCCCAGAGGGGGGAAGGGGCAATCAGCCCCAGCATTTT. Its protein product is CASSPEGGRGNQPQHF. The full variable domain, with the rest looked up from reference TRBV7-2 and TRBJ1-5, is GAGVSQSPSNKVTEKGKDVELRCDPISGHTALYWYRQSLGQGLEFLIYFQGNSAPDKSGLPSDRFSAERTGGSVSTLTIQRTQQEDSAVYLCASSPEGGRGNQPQHFGDGTRLSIL.

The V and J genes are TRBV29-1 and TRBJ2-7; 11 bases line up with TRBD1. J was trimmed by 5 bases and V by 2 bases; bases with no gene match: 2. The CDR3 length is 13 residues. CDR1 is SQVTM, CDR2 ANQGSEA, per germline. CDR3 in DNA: TGCAGCGTTGAAACGGGACAGGGGGACGAGCAGTACTTC. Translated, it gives CSVETGQGDEQYF.

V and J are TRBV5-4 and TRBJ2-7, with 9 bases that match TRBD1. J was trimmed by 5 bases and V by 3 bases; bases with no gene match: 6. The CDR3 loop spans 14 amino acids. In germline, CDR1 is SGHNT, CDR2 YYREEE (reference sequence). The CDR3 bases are TGTGCCAGCAGCTCCCCGACAGGGGGTAACGAGCAGTACTTC. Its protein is CASSSPTGGNEQYF.

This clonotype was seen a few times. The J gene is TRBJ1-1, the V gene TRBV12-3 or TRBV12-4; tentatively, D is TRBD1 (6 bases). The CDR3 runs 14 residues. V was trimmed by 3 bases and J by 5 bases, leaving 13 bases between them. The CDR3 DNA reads TGTGCCAGCAGTTTCCTGGGACAAGTGACTGAAGCTTTCTTT. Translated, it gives CASSFLGQVTEAFF.

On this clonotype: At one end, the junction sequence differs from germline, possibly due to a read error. In DNA, the CDR3 is TGTGCCAGCAGTTACTACTCCACAGATTCGCAGTATTTT. Protein sequence: CASSYYSTDSQYF. This sequence joins TRBV6-5 and TRBJ2-3, with D unresolved. Germline V CDR1 and CDR2: MNHEY, SVGAGI. This CDR3 has 13 amino acids.

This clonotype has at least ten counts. CDR3 in amino acids: CASSLDGTRIDGNTIYF. The CDR3 nucleotides are TGTGCCAGCAGCTTAGATGGGACACGCATTGACGGAAACACCATATATTTT. The V gene is TRBV7-9, the J gene TRBJ1-3, with D maybe TRBD1 (6 bases). Germline CDR1 and CDR2: SEHNR and FQNEAQ (reference sequence). The CDR3 has 17 amino acids. Between the trimmed V and J ends, which lost 1 base and 4 bases, there was a span of 17 bases.

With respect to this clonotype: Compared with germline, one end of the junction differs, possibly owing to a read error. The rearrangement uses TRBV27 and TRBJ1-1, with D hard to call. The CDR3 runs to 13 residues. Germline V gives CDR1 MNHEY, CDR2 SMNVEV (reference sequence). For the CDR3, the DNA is TGTGCAAGCAGTTTGTCCCTCAACACGGACGATTTCTTT. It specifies CASSLSLNTDDFF.

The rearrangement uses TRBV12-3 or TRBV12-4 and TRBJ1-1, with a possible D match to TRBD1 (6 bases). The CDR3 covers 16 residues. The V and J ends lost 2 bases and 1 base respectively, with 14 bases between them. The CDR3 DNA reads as TGTGCCAGCAGTTTAAGTCGGCAGGGGAAGAACACTGAAGCTTTCTTT. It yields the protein CASSLSRQGKNTEAFF.

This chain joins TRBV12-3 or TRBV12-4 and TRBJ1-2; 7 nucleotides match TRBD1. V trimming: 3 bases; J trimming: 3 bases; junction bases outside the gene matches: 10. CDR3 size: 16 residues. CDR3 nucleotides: TGTGCCAGCAGTTTTGAGGGGGCGAGGCTTGACTATGGCTACACCTTC. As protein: CASSFEGARLDYGYTF.

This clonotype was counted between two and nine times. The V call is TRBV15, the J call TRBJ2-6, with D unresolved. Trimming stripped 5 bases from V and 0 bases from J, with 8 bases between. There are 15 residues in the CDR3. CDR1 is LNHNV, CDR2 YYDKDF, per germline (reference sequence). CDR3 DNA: TGTGCCACCAGCCCAACTAACTCTGGGGCCAACGTCCTGACTTTC. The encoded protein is CATSPTNSGANVLTF.

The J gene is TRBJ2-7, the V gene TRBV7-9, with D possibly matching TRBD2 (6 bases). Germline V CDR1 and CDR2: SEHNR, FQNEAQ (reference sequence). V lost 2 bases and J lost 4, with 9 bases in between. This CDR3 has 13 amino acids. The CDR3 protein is CASSLKLAYEQYF. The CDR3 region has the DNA TGTGCCAGCAGCTTAAAGCTAGCGTACGAGCAGTACTTC.

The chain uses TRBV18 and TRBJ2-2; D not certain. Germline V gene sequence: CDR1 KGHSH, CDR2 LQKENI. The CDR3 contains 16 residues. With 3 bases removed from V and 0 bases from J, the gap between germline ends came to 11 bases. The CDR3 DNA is TGTGCCAGCTCACCCTGGAGACCCTCGAACACCGGGGAGCTGTTTTTT. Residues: CASSPWRPSNTGELFF.

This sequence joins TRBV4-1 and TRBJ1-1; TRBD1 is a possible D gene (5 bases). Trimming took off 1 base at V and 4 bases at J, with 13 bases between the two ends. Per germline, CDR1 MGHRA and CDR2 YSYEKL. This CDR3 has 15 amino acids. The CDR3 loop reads CASSQGEGMGTEAFF. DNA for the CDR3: TGCGCCAGCAGCCAAGGGGAGGGGATGGGCACTGAAGCTTTCTTT.

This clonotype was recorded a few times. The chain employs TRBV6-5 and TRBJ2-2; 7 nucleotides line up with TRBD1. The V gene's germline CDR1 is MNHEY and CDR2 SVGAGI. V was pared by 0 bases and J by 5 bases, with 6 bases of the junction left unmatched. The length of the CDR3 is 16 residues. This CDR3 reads CASSYSDRSLTGELFF. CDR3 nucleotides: TGTGCCAGCAGTTACTCGGACAGGTCCCTAACCGGGGAGCTGTTTTTT.

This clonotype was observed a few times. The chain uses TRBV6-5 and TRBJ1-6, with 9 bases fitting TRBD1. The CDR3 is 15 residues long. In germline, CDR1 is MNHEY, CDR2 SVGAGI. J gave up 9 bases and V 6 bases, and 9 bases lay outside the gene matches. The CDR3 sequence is CASSQGTGWVSPLHF. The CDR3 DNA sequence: TGTGCCAGCAGCCAGGGGACAGGGTGGGTTTCACCCCTCCACTTT.

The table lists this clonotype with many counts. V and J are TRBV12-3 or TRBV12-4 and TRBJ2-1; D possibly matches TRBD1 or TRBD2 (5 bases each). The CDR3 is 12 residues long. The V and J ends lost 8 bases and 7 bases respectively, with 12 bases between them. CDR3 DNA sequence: TGTGCCAGCGGCTTGGGGGAGAATGAGCAGTTCTTC. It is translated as CASGLGENEQFF.